These 15 T cell receptor beta chains originate from one sample sequenced in a study of CD8+CD57+ T cells in acquired aplastic anemia. Sequencing involved patients with CD8+CD57+ cell expansion previously shown by flow cytometry. Profiles of TCR beta VDJ and CDR3 were generated from a genomic DNA template. TCRdb ran MiXCR on the reads and lists one entry per CDR3 protein. The table lists approximately 95,000 distinct CDR3 sequences, about 67% of them singletons. The sequencing input was sorted CD4+, CD8+, or CD8+CD57+ T cells (not recorded which) from PBMCs. The receptors were sampled from a human donor with aplastic anemia.

On this clonotype: One junction end disagrees with the germline gene, perhaps due to a read error. The chain couples TRBV11-3 to TRBJ2-2, with 7 bases lining up with TRBD2. Germline V gene lookup returns CDR1 SGHNT and CDR2 YENEEA. The CDR3 spans 15 residues. The CDR3 sequence: CASSPAAGNTGELLF. The CDR3 DNA is TGTGCCAGCAGCCCGGCAGCGGGGAACACCGGGGAGCTGCTTTTT.

The genes are TRBV10-2 and TRBJ1-5; tentative D call: TRBD1 (5 bases). Germline CDR1 reads WSHSY; CDR2 reads SAAADI. The CDR3 spans 15 residues. Trimming removed 5 bases from V and 7 bases from J, with 18 bases in between. DNA for the CDR3: TGCGCCAGCAGTACCGGGATAGTGGGGGGGCAGCCCCAGCATTTT. It is translated as CASSTGIVGGQPQHF.

This clonotype was seen many times. The CDR3 reads CASRTTGGAERDTQYF. CDR3 sequence (DNA): TGTGCCAGCAGAACCACAGGGGGCGCAGAGAGAGATACGCAGTATTTT. The rearrangement joins TRBV7-9 to TRBJ2-3, with 9 bases fitting TRBD1. The CDR3 is 16 residues long. The V gene's germline CDR1 is SEHNR and CDR2 FQNEAQ (reference sequence). The V and J ends lost 6 bases and 5 bases, in that order; junction bases with no gene match: 12.

This clonotype was found many times. The chain uses TRBV27 and TRBJ1-2; no clear D gene. Germline values: CDR1 MNHEY, CDR2 SMNVEV (reference sequence). Trimming stripped 4 bases from V and 2 bases from J, with 11 bases between. The CDR3 totals 14 residues. This chain's CDR3 is CASSSLPGNYGYTF. For the CDR3, the DNA is TGTGCCAGCAGTTCTCTCCCGGGGAACTATGGCTACACCTTC.

This clonotype has more than one count but fewer than ten. V and J are TRBV25-1 and TRBJ1-4; the match to TRBD1 covers 7 bases. The ends lost 4 bases at V and 7 bases at J; junction bases unmatched: 15. Germline V gene lookup returns CDR1 MGHDK and CDR2 SYGVNS. CDR3 length: 17 residues. Here the CDR3 DNA reads TGTGCCAGCAGTGCATTAGGAGGGGGCGGCTCGGGTGAAAAACTGTTTTTT. Protein sequence: CASSALGGGGSGEKLFF.

The rearrangement links TRBV7-6 to TRBJ1-6; 10 bases agree with TRBD1. The CDR3 is 16 amino acids. Germline V gene lookup returns CDR1 SGHVS and CDR2 FNYEAQ. V gave up 5 bases and J gave up 7 bases; unmatched junction bases: 8. The CDR3 protein is CASSIGQGVGNSPLHF. The CDR3 DNA follows: TGTGCCAGCAGCATCGGACAGGGGGTTGGAAATTCACCCCTCCACTTT.

This clonotype was seen more than once but under ten times. The chain joins TRBV2 to TRBJ2-7; no reliable D call. The germline V gene has CDR1 SNHLY and CDR2 FYNNEI. V shed 10 bases and J shed 2 bases, with 12 bases lying between them. The CDR3 covers 12 residues. The chain's CDR3 is CAISDGTYEQYF. DNA of the CDR3: TGTGCCATCAGCGACGGTACCTACGAGCAGTACTTC. Supplemented by reference TRBV2 and TRBJ2-7, the full variable domain reads EPEVTQTPSHQVTQMGQEVILRCVPISNHLYFYWYRQILGQKVEFLVSFYNNEISEKSEIFDDQFSVERPDGSNFTLKIRSTKLEDSAMYFCAISDGTYEQYFGPGTRLTVT.

This clonotype was observed many times. This sequence joins TRBV12-3 or TRBV12-4 and TRBJ1-5, with 8 positions matching TRBD1. Trimming cost V 3 bases and J 4 bases; bases outside gene matches: 20. CDR3 length equals 20 residues. This CDR3 reads CASSFDSGTGHPILNQPQHF. CDR3 sequence (DNA): TGTGCCAGCAGTTTCGATTCCGGGACAGGTCATCCTATCCTTAATCAGCCCCAGCATTTT.

This rearrangement joins TRBV9 to TRBJ2-5; D remains ambiguous. The CDR3 runs to 13 residues. CDR1 and CDR2 (germline): SGDLS, YYNGEE. V was cut by 0 bases and J by 2 bases, with 5 bases left in between. The CDR3 is CASSVDLQETQYF. DNA for the CDR3: TGTGCCAGCAGCGTAGATTTGCAAGAGACCCAGTACTTC. Full variable domain (missing parts from reference TRBV9 and TRBJ2-5): DSGVTQTPKHLITATGQRVTLRCSPRSGDLSVYWYQQSLDQGLQFLIQYYNGEERAKGNILERFSAQQFPDLHSELNLSSLELGDSALYFCASSVDLQETQYFGPGTRLLVL.

The sample holds one count of this clonotype. The chain employs TRBV15 and TRBJ1-5, with D hard to call. The V end lost 1 base, the J end lost 7 bases, and 8 bases lay between the germline ends. CDR1 and CDR2 (germline): LNHNV, YYDKDF (reference sequence). The CDR3 is made up of 13 amino acids. CDR3 loop: CATSRGVGQPQHF. The DNA for the CDR3 is TGTGCCACCAGCAGAGGGGTCGGGCAGCCCCAGCATTTT.

The genes are TRBV7-9 and TRBJ1-6; D perhaps matches TRBD1 (5 bases). V was pared by 5 bases and J by 0 bases, with 8 bases between. The CDR3 has 15 amino acids. CDR1 is SEHNR and CDR2 is FQNEAQ in the germline V gene (reference sequence). CDR3 sequence: CASSHDSSYNSPLHF. The CDR3 DNA is TGTGCCAGCAGCCATGACAGCTCCTATAATTCACCCCTCCACTTT. Complete variable domain (other parts from reference TRBV7-9 and TRBJ1-6): DTGVSQNPRHKITKRGQNVTFRCDPISEHNRLYWYRQTLGQGPEFLTYFQNEAQLEKSRLLSDRFSAERPKGSFSTLEIQRTEQGDSAMYLCASSHDSSYNSPLHFGNGTRLTVT.

This chain connects TRBV7-9 to TRBJ2-5; TRBD2 aligns across 10 bases. With V trimmed by 6 bases and J by 2 bases, 6 bases remained unmatched. The germline CDR1 and CDR2 sequences are SEHNR and FQNEAQ (reference sequence). CDR3 length equals 15 residues. The CDR3 protein is CASRPTSGRQETQYF. The CDR3 nucleotides are TGTGCCAGCAGACCGACTAGCGGGCGACAAGAGACCCAGTACTTC.

The chain has TRBV19 and TRBJ1-1; 7 nucleotides line up with TRBD1. The CDR3 is 13 residues long. Germline V CDR1 and CDR2: LNHDA, SQIVND (reference sequence). V trimming: 7 bases; J trimming: 1 base; junction bases outside the gene matches: 3. DNA of the CDR3: TGTGCCAGTACGGACAGGCCGAACACTGAAGCTTTCTTT. This sequence encodes CASTDRPNTEAFF.

In DNA, the CDR3 is TGCAGCGTTGACCGACAGGCCCACGGCTACACCTTC. It specifies CSVDRQAHGYTF. The genes are TRBV29-1 and TRBJ1-2; a possible D gene is TRBD1 (6 bases). V lost 3 bases to trimming and J lost 8 bases, with 13 bases between them. Germline V gene lookup returns CDR1 SQVTM and CDR2 ANQGSEA. This CDR3 is built from 12 residues. Combining the CDR3 with reference TRBV29-1 and TRBJ1-2 gives the whole variable domain SAVISQKPSRDICQRGTSLTIQCQVDSQVTMMFWYRQQPGQSLTLIATANQGSEATYESGFVIDKFPISRPNLTFSTLTVSNMSPEDSSIYLCSVDRQAHGYTFGSGTRLTVV.

This clonotype was seen a single time. The rearrangement uses TRBV5-4 and TRBJ1-1; D remains unclear. CDR1 is SGHNT and CDR2 is YYREEE in the germline V gene (reference sequence). The CDR3 covers 12 residues. Trimming stripped 0 bases from V and 5 bases from J, with 5 bases between. The CDR3 nucleotides read TGTGCCAGCAGCTTGGACAATACTGAAGCTTTCTTT. Its translation is CASSLDNTEAFF. Drawing the rest from reference TRBV5-4 and TRBJ1-1, the complete variable domain is ETGVTQSPTHLIKTRGQQVTLRCSSQSGHNTVSWYQQALGQGPQFIFQYYREEENGRGNFPPRFSGLQFPNYSSELNVNALELDDSALYLCASSLDNTEAFFGQGTRLTVV.